Presented here are 11 T cell receptor beta chains from one specimen sequenced in a study of CD8 T cells in Susac syndrome. An amount of RNA that ranged from about 0.45 to 1 ug was reverse transcribed with random hexamers. Via MiXCR, TCRdb re-called the immunoSEQ multiplex PCR reads, giving one row per CDR3 protein. This sample has more than 250,000 distinct CDR3 sequences, with under 95% found just once. Sequenced: CD4+ T cells from PBMCs. Receptor source: a human donor with multiple sclerosis.

The chain links TRBV5-6 to TRBJ2-1, with D possibly TRBD2 on 6 matching bases. The CDR3 length is 15 residues. Germline values: CDR1 SGHDT, CDR2 YYEEEE. Trimming shortened V by 2 bases and J by 3 bases, and 12 bases separated the two germline ends. The CDR3 coding sequence is TGTGCCAGCAGCTTTCGCGGGACCCTCTACAATGAGCAGTTCTTC. It translates to CASSFRGTLYNEQFF.

J is TRBJ1-3 and V is TRBV18; TRBD1 agrees at 7 bases. V lost 3 bases to trimming and J lost 3 bases; unmatched junction nucleotides: 8. Germline loops: CDR1 KGHSH, CDR2 LQKENI. This CDR3 comprises 16 residues. CDR3 loop: CASSPDRLISGNTIYF. CDR3 bases: TGTGCCAGCTCACCGGACAGGCTTATCAGTGGAAACACCATATATTTT.

CDR3 coding DNA: TGCGCCAGCAGTGATGGACAGAACTATGGCTACACCTTC. Residues: CASSDGQNYGYTF. The chain uses TRBV10-1 and TRBJ1-2, with D tentatively TRBD1 (6 bases). In germline, CDR1 is WNHNN, CDR2 SYGVQD (reference sequence). The CDR3 extends over 13 amino acids. The V gene lost 3 bases and the J gene lost 2 bases, with 7 bases spanning the gap.

The chain carries TRBV20-1 and TRBJ1-2; D is undetermined. The V and J ends lost 3 bases and 0 bases respectively, with 8 bases between them. The germline gives CDR1 DFQATT, CDR2 SNEGSKA (reference sequence). CDR3 length: 13 residues. The CDR3 sequence: CSASRIANYGYTF. CDR3 bases: TGCAGTGCTAGCCGAATAGCTAACTATGGCTACACCTTC.

This clonotype has only a few counts. The CDR3 bases are TGTGCCAGCAGGTCGCCGGGACGCAAACACGGTTTCAATGGCTACACCTTC. This encodes CASRSPGRKHGFNGYTF. V and J are TRBV11-2 and TRBJ1-2; D possibly corresponds to TRBD1 (5 bases). The CDR3 totals 17 residues. Germline CDR1 reads SGHAT; CDR2 reads FQNNGV. V lost 6 bases, J lost 6 bases, and 26 bases lay in between.

The chain links TRBV2 to TRBJ1-6; no definite D call. The V gene lost 6 bases and the J gene lost 7 bases, with 16 bases spanning the gap. Germline CDR1 is SNHLY and CDR2 is FYNNEI. There are 15 residues in the CDR3. The CDR3 loop reads CASSPRVAGNSPLHF. The CDR3 DNA reads TGTGCCAGCAGCCCCCGCGTCGCGGGGAATTCACCCCTCCACTTT. Full variable domain (missing parts from reference TRBV2 and TRBJ1-6): EPEVTQTPSHQVTQMGQEVILRCVPISNHLYFYWYRQILGQKVEFLVSFYNNEISEKSEIFDDQFSVERPDGSNFTLKIRSTKLEDSAMYFCASSPRVAGNSPLHFGNGTRLTVT.

Only one count was recorded for this clonotype. The chain carries TRBV7-3 and TRBJ2-2; D possibly corresponds to TRBD2 (5 bases). The CDR3 is 15 amino acids. With 5 bases removed from V and 1 base from J, the gap between germline ends came to 11 bases. The germline CDR1 and CDR2 sequences are SGHTA and FQGTGA. The CDR3 DNA follows: TGTGCCAGCAGCCCCGCACTAGAGAACACCGGGGAGCTGTTTTTT. This encodes CASSPALENTGELFF.

For the CDR3, the DNA is TGTGCCAGCAGTATACCGGGACCTTCTAACTATGGCTACACCTTC. Residues: CASSIPGPSNYGYTF. This chain uses TRBV12-3 or TRBV12-4 with TRBJ1-2, with a possible D match to TRBD1 (5 bases). The V end lost 5 bases, the J end lost 0 bases, and 13 bases lay between the germline ends. The CDR3 extends over 15 amino acids.

The chain links TRBV9 to TRBJ1-5; D possibly corresponds to TRBD1 (5 bases). The CDR3 runs 15 residues. Germline CDR1 and CDR2: SGDLS and YYNGEE. The V end lost 4 bases, the J end lost 3 bases, and 14 bases lay between the germline ends. The CDR3 sequence is CASSRLDSPNQPQHF. DNA for the CDR3: TGTGCCAGCAGCAGACTTGACAGCCCCAATCAGCCCCAGCATTTT.

The chain combines TRBV19 with TRBJ1-2, with a tentative D call TRBD1 (6 bases). Trimming cost V 3 bases and J 4 bases, with 18 bases left between them. Germline values: CDR1 LNHDA, CDR2 SQIVND (reference sequence). The CDR3 is made up of 16 amino acids. CDR3: CASSMRNRAGIYGYTF. The DNA for the CDR3 is TGTGCCAGTAGTATGCGCAACAGGGCGGGTATCTATGGCTACACCTTC. The variable domain in full, with the rest retrieved from reference TRBV19 and TRBJ1-2, is DGGITQSPKYLFRKEGQNVTLSCEQNLNHDAMYWYRQDPGQGLRLIYYSQIVNDFQKGDIAEGYSVSREKKESFPLTVTSAQKNPTAFYLCASSMRNRAGIYGYTFGSGTRLTVV.

The rearrangement uses TRBV28 and TRBJ2-7, with D possibly being TRBD2 (6 bases). The germline V gene has CDR1 MDHEN and CDR2 SYDVKM. The CDR3 totals 17 residues. Trimming cost V 6 bases and J 1 base, with 22 bases left between them. Here the CDR3 DNA reads TGTGCCAGCAGCCGGGGAGGAAGAGTAACATGGTCCTACGAGCAGTACTTC. It is translated as CASSRGGRVTWSYEQYF.